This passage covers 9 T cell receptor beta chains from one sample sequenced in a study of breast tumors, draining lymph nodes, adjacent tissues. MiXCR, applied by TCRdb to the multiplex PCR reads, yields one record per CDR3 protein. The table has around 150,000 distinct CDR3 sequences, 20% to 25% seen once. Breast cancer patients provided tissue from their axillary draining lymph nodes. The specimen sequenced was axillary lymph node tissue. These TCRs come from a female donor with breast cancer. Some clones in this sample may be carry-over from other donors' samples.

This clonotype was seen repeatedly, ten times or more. CDR3 region: CASSGGTTDTQYF. CDR3 DNA sequence: TGTGCCAGCAGCGGCGGGACCACAGATACGCAGTATTTT. This sequence joins TRBV9 and TRBJ2-3, with D possibly being TRBD2 (6 bases). The V end was cut by 3 bases, the J end by 2 bases, with 7 bases between. In germline, CDR1 is SGDLS, CDR2 YYNGEE. CDR3 size: 13 residues.

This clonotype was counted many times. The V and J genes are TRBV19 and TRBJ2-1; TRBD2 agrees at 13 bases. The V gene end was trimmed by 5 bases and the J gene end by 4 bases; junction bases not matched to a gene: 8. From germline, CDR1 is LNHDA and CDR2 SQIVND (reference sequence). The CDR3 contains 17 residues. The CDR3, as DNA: TGTGCCAGTAGTCACGGACTAGCGGGAGCAAAATACAATGAGCAGTTCTTC. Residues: CASSHGLAGAKYNEQFF.

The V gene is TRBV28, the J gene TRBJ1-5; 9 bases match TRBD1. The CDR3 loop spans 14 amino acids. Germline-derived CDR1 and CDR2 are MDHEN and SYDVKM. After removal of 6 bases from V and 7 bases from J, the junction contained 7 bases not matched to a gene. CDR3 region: CASSSDRGEQPQHF. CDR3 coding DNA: TGTGCCAGCAGCTCAGACAGGGGGGAACAGCCCCAGCATTTT.

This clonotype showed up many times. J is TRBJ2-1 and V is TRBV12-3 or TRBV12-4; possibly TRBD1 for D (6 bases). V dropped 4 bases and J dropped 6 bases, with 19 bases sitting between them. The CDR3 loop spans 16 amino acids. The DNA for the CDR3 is TGTGCCAGCAGTTCCACCGGGACACTAAGGGTCAATGAGCAGTTCTTC. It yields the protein CASSSTGTLRVNEQFF.

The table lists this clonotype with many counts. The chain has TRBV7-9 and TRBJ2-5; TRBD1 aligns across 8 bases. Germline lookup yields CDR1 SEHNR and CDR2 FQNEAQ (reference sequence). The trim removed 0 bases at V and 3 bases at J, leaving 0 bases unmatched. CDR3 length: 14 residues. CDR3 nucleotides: TGTGCCAGCAGCTTAGCGGACAGGGAAGAGACCCAGTACTTC. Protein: CASSLADREETQYF.

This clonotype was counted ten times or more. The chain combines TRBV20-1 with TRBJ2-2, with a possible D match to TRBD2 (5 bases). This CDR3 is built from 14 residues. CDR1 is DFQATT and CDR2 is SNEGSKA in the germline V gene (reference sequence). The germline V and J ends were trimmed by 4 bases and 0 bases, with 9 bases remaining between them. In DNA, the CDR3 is TGCAGTGCTATGGACTCTGCGAACACCGGGGAGCTGTTTTTT. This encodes CSAMDSANTGELFF.

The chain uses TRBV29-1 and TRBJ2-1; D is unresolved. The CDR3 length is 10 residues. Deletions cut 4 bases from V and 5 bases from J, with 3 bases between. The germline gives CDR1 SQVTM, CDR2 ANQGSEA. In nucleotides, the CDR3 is TGCAGCGTTGGACACAATGAGCAGTTCTTC. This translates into CSVGHNEQFF.

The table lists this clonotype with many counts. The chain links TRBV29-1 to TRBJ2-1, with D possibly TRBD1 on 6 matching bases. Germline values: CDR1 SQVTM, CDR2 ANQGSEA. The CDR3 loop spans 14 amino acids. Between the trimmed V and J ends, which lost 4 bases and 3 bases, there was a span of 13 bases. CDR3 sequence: CSVVGAPRYNEQFF. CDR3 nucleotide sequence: TGCAGCGTTGTGGGGGCCCCGCGCTACAATGAGCAGTTCTTC.

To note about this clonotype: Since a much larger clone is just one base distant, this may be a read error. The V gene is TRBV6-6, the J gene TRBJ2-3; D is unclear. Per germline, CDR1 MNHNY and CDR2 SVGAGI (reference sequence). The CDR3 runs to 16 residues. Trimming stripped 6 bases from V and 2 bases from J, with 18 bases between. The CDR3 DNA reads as TGTGCCAGCAGCCCCCCGGTTAGCTCTAACACAGATACGCAGTATTTT. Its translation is CASSPPVSSNTDTQYF.